This TCR beta chain was captured in a study of blood T cells in healthy people across ages (dated by TCRdb to about 2015). Concerning the study at large: In model experiments, template switching captured roughly one uniquely barcoded TCR beta cDNA molecule for every two T cells. Age-related changes in TCR beta repertoire diversity were measured in the study by deep sequencing normalized with unique cDNA molecular identifiers. Four age groups were formed from the donors: young (average approximately 15 years), middle-aged (just under 40), aged (roughly 59) and long-lived (about 80). Donors of different ages were randomly distributed across sequencing lanes to avoid experimental bias. For two donors (one aged 18 to 30 and one aged 80 or older), the study analyzed two additional independent replicas of 1 million unique cDNA reads from the same blood draw.

The V and J ends are trimmed by 4 bases and 4 bases, leaving 16 bases between them. CDR1 and CDR2 are read off the germline V gene as MGHRA and YSYEKL. The CDR3 runs 15 amino acids, cysteine and phenylalanine included. CDR3 DNA only is kept here, 45 bases in frame from base 1. As to this clonotype: Its antigen remains undetermined. Nothing much larger sits one base from this clone, and base qualities are not available.

The donors were some 36 Caucasian individuals from Russia, aged roughly 6 to 100 years, who were systemically healthy. Each donor gave ten milliliters of peripheral blood, drawn into EDTA-treated Vacutainer tubes. Ficoll-Paque density-gradient centrifugation was used to isolate PBMCs, with at least 6.5 million per sample. Total RNA, at least 6 micrograms per sample, was extracted from PBMCs with Trizol reagent. Naive CD45RAhigh/CD27high T cell percentages were measured by flow cytometry on a PBMC aliquot from every donor. Study-level results and caveats: The CMV infection status of donors was not known, potentially confounding age-related changes in expanded clonotypes. There was a strong correlation between observed TCR beta diversity and the percentage of naive T cells measured by flow cytometry. The long-lived group showed more naive CD4+ T cells, fewer expanded clones and increased TCR diversity than the aged group, suggesting age selection. Estimates of total diversity based on one million sequenced T cells were regarded as lower bounds and as underestimates. As age increased, observed TCR beta diversity per million T cells dropped in a roughly linear way, and a significant reduction was already evident by age 40. Conclusive comparison of naive and antigen-experienced compartments was prevented by the profiling of bulk unsorted PBMCs.

Libraries were constructed by 5' RACE. The data were produced on an Illumina HiSeq 2500. A second PCR of roughly 7 to 11 cycles was performed with a sample-barcoded 5' primer and a J-beta primer mix. Each TCR beta cDNA molecule received a unique molecular identifier from a template-switch 5' adaptor carrying 12 random nucleotides. Each sample yielded at least 3 million CDR3-containing paired-end reads. The Mint cDNA synthesis kit, primed by a TRBC-specific oligonucleotide, was used to synthesize first-strand cDNA from all RNA. All cDNA was treated with uracil-DNA glycosylase and then went through a first 18-cycle PCR with the universal primers M1SS and BC2_uni_R. In the source study's methods: Normalization of each sample was performed by random selection of 1 million high-quality reads, each carrying a distinct molecular identifier. Reads with shared molecular identifiers were discarded instead of being binned into consensus sequences. MiTCR, run with a Q25 quality threshold and the strictest error-elimination algorithm, handled CDR3 identification, clonotype clustering and error correction. A nonparametric unseen species model with Euler transformation was used to estimate lower-bound total TCR beta diversity. TCRdb reprocessed the public reads (quality trimming at Q25 with fastp, clone calling with MiXCR) and kept in-frame beta chains. Each CDR3 protein gets just one entry, which takes the most common genes and DNA from the rows behind it. V and J calls and clone size were set by TCRdb, not the authors. In this sample the table shows hundreds of thousands of distinct CDR3 sequences, approximately 44% of which occur a single time. Nearly 20% of the sample is taken by the ten largest.

Sequences were obtained from blood. The sequence is built from TRBV4-1 and TRBJ1-2; TRBD1 is a possible D gene, resting on 5 matching bases. The origin of this receptor is a man in his fifties or sixties in good health. The nucleotide sequence reads as follows: TGCGCCAGCAGCCCAAGTGGAGAGGGACGCTATGGCTACACCTTC. It encodes CASSPSGEGRYGYTF.